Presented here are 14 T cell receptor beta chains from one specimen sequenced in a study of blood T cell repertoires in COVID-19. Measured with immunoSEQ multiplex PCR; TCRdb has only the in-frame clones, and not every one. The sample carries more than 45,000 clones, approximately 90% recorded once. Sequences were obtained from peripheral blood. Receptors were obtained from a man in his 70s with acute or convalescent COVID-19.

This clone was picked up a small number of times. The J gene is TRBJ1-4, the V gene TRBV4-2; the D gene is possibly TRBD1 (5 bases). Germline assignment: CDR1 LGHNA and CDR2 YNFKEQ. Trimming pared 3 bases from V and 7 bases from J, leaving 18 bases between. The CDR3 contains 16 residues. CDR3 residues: CASSQGGGPGGEKLFF. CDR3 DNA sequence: TGTGCCAGCAGCCAGGGGGGAGGGCCAGGAGGTGAAAAACTGTTTTTT.

Here the CDR3 reads CASSYGAGTESSYEQYF. In nucleotides, the CDR3 is TGTGCCAGCAGTTACGGCGCCGGGACAGAGAGCTCCTACGAGCAGTACTTC. This chain uses TRBV6-2 or TRBV6-3 with TRBJ2-7; 7 bases match TRBD1. The germline gives CDR1 MNHEY, CDR2 SVGEGT. CDR3 size: 17 residues. V gave up 2 bases and J gave up 0 bases; unmatched junction bases: 10.

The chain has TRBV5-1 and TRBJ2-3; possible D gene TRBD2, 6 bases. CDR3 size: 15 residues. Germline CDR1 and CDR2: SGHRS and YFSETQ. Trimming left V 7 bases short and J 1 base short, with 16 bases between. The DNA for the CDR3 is TGCGCCAGCTCCGGCGGGCGGGGAGGCACAGATACGCAGTATTTT. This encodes CASSGGRGGTDTQYF.

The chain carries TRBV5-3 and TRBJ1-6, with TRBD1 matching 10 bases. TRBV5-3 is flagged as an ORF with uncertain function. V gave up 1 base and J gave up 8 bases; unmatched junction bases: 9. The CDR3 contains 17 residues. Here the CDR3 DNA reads TGTGCCAGAAGCTTGAATCCGACAGGGGGCGCCTATTCACCCCTCCACTTT. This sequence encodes CARSLNPTGGAYSPLHF.

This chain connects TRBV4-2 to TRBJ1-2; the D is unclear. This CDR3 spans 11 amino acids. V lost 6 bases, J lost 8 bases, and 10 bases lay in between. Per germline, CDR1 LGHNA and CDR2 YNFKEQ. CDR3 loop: CASRGTSGYTF. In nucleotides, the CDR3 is TGTGCCAGCAGGGGCACATCCGGCTACACCTTC.

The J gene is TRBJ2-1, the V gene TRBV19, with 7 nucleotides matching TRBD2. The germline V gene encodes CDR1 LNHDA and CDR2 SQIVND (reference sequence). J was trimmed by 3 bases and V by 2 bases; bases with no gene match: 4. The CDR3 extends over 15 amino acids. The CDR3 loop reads CASSILADNYNEQFF. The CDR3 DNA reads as TGTGCCAGTAGTATACTAGCGGATAACTACAATGAGCAGTTCTTC.

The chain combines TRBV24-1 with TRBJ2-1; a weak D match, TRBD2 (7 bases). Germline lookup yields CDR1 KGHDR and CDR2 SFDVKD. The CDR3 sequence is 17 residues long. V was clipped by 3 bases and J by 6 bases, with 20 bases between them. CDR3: CATSDPPVGGRGNEQFF. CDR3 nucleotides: TGTGCCACCAGTGATCCCCCGGTGGGGGGGCGAGGCAATGAGCAGTTCTTC.

CDR3 region: CASSRDRERSNQPQHF. CDR3 DNA: TGTGCCAGCAGCCGTGACAGGGAAAGAAGCAATCAGCCCCAGCATTTT. This chain links TRBV5-8 with TRBJ1-5; 7 bases align to TRBD1. Germline V gene data show CDR1 as SGHTS and CDR2 as YDEGEE. Trimming removed 4 bases from V and 1 base from J; junction bases left unmatched: 8. The CDR3 consists of 16 residues. Supplemented by reference TRBV5-8 and TRBJ1-5, the full variable domain reads EAGVTQSPTHLIKTRGQQATLRCSPISGHTSVYWYQQALGLGLQFLLWYDEGEERNRGNFPPRFSGRQFPNYSSELNVNALELEDSALYLCASSRDRERSNQPQHFGDGTRLSIL.

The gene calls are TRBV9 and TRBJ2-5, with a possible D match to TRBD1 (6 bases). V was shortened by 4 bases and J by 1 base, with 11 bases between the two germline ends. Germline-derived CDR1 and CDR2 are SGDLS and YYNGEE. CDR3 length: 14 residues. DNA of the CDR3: TGTGCCAGCAGCCGTGGGGGCCTCCAAGAGACCCAGTACTTC. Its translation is CASSRGGLQETQYF.

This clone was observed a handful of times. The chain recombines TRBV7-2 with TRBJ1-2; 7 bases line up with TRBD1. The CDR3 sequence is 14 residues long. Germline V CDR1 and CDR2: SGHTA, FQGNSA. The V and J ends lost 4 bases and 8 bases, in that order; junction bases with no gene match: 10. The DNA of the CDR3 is TGTGCCAGCAGCTGGAACAGGGGAGAGGGGGGCTACACCTTC. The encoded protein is CASSWNRGEGGYTF.

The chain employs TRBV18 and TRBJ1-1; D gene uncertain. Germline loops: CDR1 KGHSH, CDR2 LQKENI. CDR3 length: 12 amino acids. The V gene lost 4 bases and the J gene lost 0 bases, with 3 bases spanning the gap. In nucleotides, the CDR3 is TGTGCCAGCTCACTCATGAACACTGAAGCTTTCTTT. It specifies CASSLMNTEAFF.

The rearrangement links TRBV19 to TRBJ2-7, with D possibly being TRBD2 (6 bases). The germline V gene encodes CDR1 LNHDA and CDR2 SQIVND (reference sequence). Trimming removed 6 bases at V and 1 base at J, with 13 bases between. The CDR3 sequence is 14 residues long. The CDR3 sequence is CASRGIGGSYEQYF. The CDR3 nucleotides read TGTGCCAGTAGGGGGATCGGGGGTTCCTACGAGCAGTACTTC. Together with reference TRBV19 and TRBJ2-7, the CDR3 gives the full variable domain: DGGITQSPKYLFRKEGQNVTLSCEQNLNHDAMYWYRQDPGQGLRLIYYSQIVNDFQKGDIAEGYSVSREKKESFPLTVTSAQKNPTAFYLCASRGIGGSYEQYFGPGTRLTVT.

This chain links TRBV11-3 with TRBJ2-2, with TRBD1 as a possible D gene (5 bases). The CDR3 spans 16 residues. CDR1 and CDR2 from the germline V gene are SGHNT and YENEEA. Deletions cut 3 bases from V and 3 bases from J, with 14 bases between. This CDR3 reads CASSFGAGKYTGELFF. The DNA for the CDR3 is TGTGCCAGCAGCTTTGGGGCAGGGAAGTACACCGGGGAGCTGTTTTTT.

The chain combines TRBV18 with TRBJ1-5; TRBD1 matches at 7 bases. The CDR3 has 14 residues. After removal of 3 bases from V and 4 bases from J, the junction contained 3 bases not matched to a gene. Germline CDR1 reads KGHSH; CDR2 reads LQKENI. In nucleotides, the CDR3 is TGTGCCAGCTCACCGAAACAGGGGAATCAGCCCCAGCATTTT. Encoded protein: CASSPKQGNQPQHF.